The 3 T cell receptor beta chains listed next were all sequenced from one sample in a study of blood T cell repertoires in COVID-19 (dated by TCRdb to about 2020). Receptor amplification or capture employed the immunoSEQ multiplex PCR assay. Not all clones reach the TCRdb copy of this immuneACCESS table, which keeps in-frame sequences only. Checked studies attribute under half of the gap to unresolved V genes and leave the rest unexplained. The table for this sample lists just over 300,000 clones; approximately 84% of them were counted only once. The biggest ten clones account for around 4% of the sample. The sample was PBMCs or T cells enriched from blood (not recorded which). The source is a man between 25 and 39 years old who had recovered from COVID-19.

The chain uses TRBV5-4 and TRBJ2-2, with D perhaps matching TRBD1 (6 bases). Germline V CDR1 and CDR2: SGHNT, YYREEE (reference sequence). This CDR3 is built from 15 residues. V was trimmed by 2 bases and J by 0 bases, leaving 8 bases between them. As DNA, the CDR3 is TGTGCCAGCAGCTTCGGGACACCGAACACCGGGGAGCTGTTTTTT. Translating it yields CASSFGTPNTGELFF.

The CDR3 reads CASSISVAETDTQYF. In DNA form, the CDR3 reads TGTGCCAGTAGTATTAGCGTGGCGGAGACAGATACGCAGTATTTT. V usage is TRBV19 and J usage is TRBJ2-3; tentatively, D is TRBD2 (5 bases). The CDR3 spans 15 residues. The V end was cut by 3 bases, the J end by 3 bases, with 13 bases between. Looked up from germline, CDR1 is LNHDA and CDR2 is SQIVND (reference sequence).

The rearrangement uses TRBV4-1 and TRBJ2-5; the D gene is possibly TRBD1 (6 bases). The CDR3 consists of 14 residues. Between the trimmed V and J ends, which lost 6 bases and 1 base, there was a span of 12 bases. Germline-derived CDR1 and CDR2 are MGHRA and YSYEKL. CDR3 loop: CASRPTGPQETQYF. The DNA for the CDR3 is TGCGCCAGCAGACCTACAGGGCCCCAAGAGACCCAGTACTTC.